This TCR beta chain was recorded in a study of cytomegalovirus exposure and HLA in healthy donors. Across the whole study: Sequencing of about 179 million T cells in an earlier analysis found 120 million or so unique TCR beta sequences.

V shed 5 bases and J 5 bases; nucleotides not matched to a gene: 15. The CDR3 contains 16 residues. Germline CDR1 is MDHEN and CDR2 is SYDVKM. The study ran its PCR with 60 Vbeta and 13 Jbeta primers. TCRdb's table, derived via immunoSEQ multiplex PCR, lists solely in-frame clones and lacks some. In the table there are 150,000 to 200,000 clones, roughly four fifths of which are singletons. This chain connects TRBV28 to TRBJ2-7; 7 bases are a match to TRBD2. The sequence derives from a man aged 18-30 years in good health and CMV-seronegative. Input material: PBMCs. The CDR3 bases are TGTGCCAGCAGTAAAATACTGAGGGCGGGAGCTGACGAGCAGTACTTC. It codes for CASSKILRAGADEQYF.